A single sample gave rise to the 8 T cell receptor beta chains below, sequenced in a study of early T cells in non-severe SARS-CoV-2 infection. TCRdb re-called the 5' RACE reads through MiXCR, storing one row per CDR3 protein. The table lists tens of thousands of distinct CDR3 sequences, under 11% of them singletons. The specimen comprised whole blood, sampled at baseline. These receptors were obtained from an adult who was a healthcare worker with PCR-confirmed SARS-CoV-2 infection or an uninfected control (not recorded which).

The V and J genes are TRBV9 and TRBJ1-1; 8 positions match TRBD1. The CDR3 runs 14 residues. The junction had 9 bases not matched to a gene; V was cut back by 4 bases and J by 7 bases. The germline CDR1 and CDR2 sequences are SGDLS and YYNGEE. CDR3 nucleotide sequence: TGTGCCAGCAGCATCTCATCCGGGACAGGTGAAGCTTTCTTT. Protein: CASSISSGTGEAFF.

The V gene is TRBV9, the J gene TRBJ2-5; weak D call: TRBD2 (5 bases). The CDR3 contains 14 residues. With 2 bases removed from V and 5 bases from J, the gap between germline ends came to 13 bases. Germline V gene data show CDR1 as SGDLS and CDR2 as YYNGEE. In DNA, the CDR3 is TGTGCCAGCAGCGTGGATGCTAGGAGGGAGACCCAGTACTTC. This gives the protein CASSVDARRETQYF.

This clonotype has a count of ten or more. The rearrangement joins TRBV5-4 to TRBJ2-1; D unclear. The germline V gene has CDR1 SGHNT and CDR2 YYREEE (reference sequence). V lost 0 bases and J lost 5, with 9 bases in between. This CDR3 has 14 residues. DNA for the CDR3: TGTGCCAGCAGCTTGGCCGCTCGGGACAATGAGCAGTTCTTC. Amino acids: CASSLAARDNEQFF.

At least ten counts were recorded for this clonotype. V and J are TRBV7-9 and TRBJ2-1; unclear D gene. From germline, CDR1 is SEHNR and CDR2 FQNEAQ (reference sequence). The CDR3 has 15 residues. The V end lost 2 bases, the J end lost 7 bases, and 15 bases lay between the germline ends. The CDR3 loop is CASSLSAAVRNEQFF. The CDR3 nucleotides are TGTGCCAGCAGCTTAAGTGCGGCAGTTAGGAATGAGCAGTTCTTC.

The CDR3 here is CASSLSGLQGRELFF. Here the CDR3 DNA reads TGTGCCAGCAGTTTATCGGGACTACAGGGTCGGGAGCTGTTTTTT. The genes are TRBV27 and TRBJ2-2, with D possibly matching TRBD2 (7 bases). CDR1 MNHEY and CDR2 SMNVEV come from the germline V gene (reference sequence). V lost 0 bases and J lost 9, with 14 bases in between. The CDR3 covers 15 residues.

This clonotype was picked up a small number of times. The chain joins TRBV28 to TRBJ2-1; maybe TRBD2 (6 bases). The CDR3 has 13 amino acids. Germline-derived CDR1 and CDR2 are MDHEN and SYDVKM. V lost 7 bases and J 4 bases, leaving 11 bases between the germline ends. The CDR3 DNA reads as TGTGCCAGCAACGGGGGTATTTACAATGAGCAGTTCTTC. It is translated as CASNGGIYNEQFF.

This clonotype was observed a handful of times. This chain uses TRBV12-3 or TRBV12-4 with TRBJ2-1, with no clear D. The CDR3 consists of 12 residues. V lost 3 bases, J lost 15 bases, and 15 bases lay in between. This CDR3 is CASSFPDLRPFF. The DNA for the CDR3 is TGTGCCAGCAGTTTCCCTGACCTACGCCCGTTCTTC.

V is TRBV6-6 and J is TRBJ2-7; D may be TRBD2 (6 bases). V was clipped by 0 bases and J by 3 bases, with 9 bases between them. This CDR3 region has 14 residues. Germline V gene lookup returns CDR1 MNHNY and CDR2 SVGAGI (reference sequence). The CDR3 region has the DNA TGTGCCAGCAGTTACTCTACAGCGGGCTACGAGCAGTACTTC. This sequence encodes CASSYSTAGYEQYF.